Here is one T cell receptor beta chain with its context. The germline gives CDR1 SGHTA, CDR2 FQGTGA. The CDR3 length is 17 residues. V gave up 5 bases and J gave up 6 bases, with 25 bases separating them. The sample is drawn from a study of T cells after yellow fever vaccination. Across the study: SMART-Seq v4 Ultra Low Input prepared libraries from low-cell fractions.

TCRdb re-analysed the 5' RACE reads in MiXCR, keeping a single row per CDR3 protein. The sample lists about 58,000 distinct CDR3 sequences, roughly 6.9% occurring once. The source was CD8+ T cells sorted from PBMCs, collected on the day of the first yellow fever vaccination. This receptor was taken from a man aged 18 to 29 who received the YFV17D yellow fever vaccine. The V call is TRBV7-3, the J call TRBJ1-2, with D maybe TRBD1 (6 bases). The CDR3 region is CASSRMGGGRGGDGYTF. In DNA, the CDR3 is TGTGCCAGCAGCCGAATGGGGGGGGGCAGGGGAGGCGATGGCTACACCTTC.